This TCR beta chain was identified in a study of graft-versus-host responses after intestinal transplantation. Study-wide background: Transplants given to recipients were multivisceral, liver-intestinal, or isolated intestinal. Tacrolimus plus steroids were given to all recipients for roughly three years, preceded by anti-thymocyte globulin induction. The study's findings and limits: GvH clones turned up in recipient marrow; some had shown up first in ileum or blood.

Generated by immunoSEQ multiplex PCR, the TCRdb table keeps only in-frame clones and is missing some. The sample lists tens of thousands of clones, 85% to 90% occurring once. Remarks on this clone: Its antigen is not known.

The CDR3 runs to 16 residues. Trimming took 1 base from V and 2 from J, leaving 15 bases between them. Germline V lookup: CDR1 MGHRA, CDR2 YSYEKL. This sequence was found in a human donor who received an intestinal transplant. J is TRBJ2-7 and V is TRBV4-1, with D unclear. The source material was unstimulated CD4+ T cells sorted from spleen or lymph node cells, sampled before intestinal transplant. This CDR3 is CASSQARGSETYEQYF. CDR3 sequence (DNA): TGCGCCAGCAGCCAAGCGCGAGGCAGTGAAACCTACGAGCAGTACTTC.